This record covers a single T cell receptor beta chain. The data originate from a study of blood T cell repertoires in COVID-19. Study context: Italy, Spain and the United States were the sources of the convalescent and acute COVID-19 samples. In each case, the material was cDNA or gDNA derived from T cells, B-cell-depleted T cells, or PBMCs.

During active infection, Seattle patients enrolled and were then monitored through disease. How the authors handled the data: How many nucleated cells were present was estimated from reference gene primer amplification. Profiled with immunoSEQ multiplex PCR; TCRdb holds only in-frame clones, not every one. The V and J calls and clone size were taken over from that table, and D and trimming were inferred from the DNA. Of approximately 270,000 clones listed, roughly four fifths were seen once; the top ten hold around 16%. This CDR3 contains 17 residues. CDR1 and CDR2 from the germline V gene are SQVTM and ANQGSEA. Trimming took 3 bases from V and 4 from J; bases not matched to a gene: 16.

The sequenced sample consisted of peripheral blood. V is TRBV29-1 and J is TRBJ2-3; TRBD1 matches 7 bases. The receptor was isolated from a person aged 70 to 85 with COVID-19, enrolled during active disease. For the CDR3, the DNA is TGCAGCGTTGACGGAGTCCAGAGACTCGGACAGGCAGATACGCAGTATTTT. Encoded protein: CSVDGVQRLGQADTQYF.